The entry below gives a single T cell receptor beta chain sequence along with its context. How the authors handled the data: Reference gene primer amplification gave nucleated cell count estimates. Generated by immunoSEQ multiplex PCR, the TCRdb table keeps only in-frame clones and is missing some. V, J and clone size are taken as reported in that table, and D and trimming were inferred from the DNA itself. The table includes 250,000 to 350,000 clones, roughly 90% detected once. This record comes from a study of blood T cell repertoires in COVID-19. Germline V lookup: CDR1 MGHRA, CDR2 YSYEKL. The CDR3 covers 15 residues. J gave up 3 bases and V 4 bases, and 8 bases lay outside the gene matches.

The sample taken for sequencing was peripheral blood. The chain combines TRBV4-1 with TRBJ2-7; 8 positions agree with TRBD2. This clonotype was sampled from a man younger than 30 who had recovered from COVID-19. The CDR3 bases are TGCGCCAGCAGCCCTGTAGCGGGATGGTTCTACGAGCAGTACTTC. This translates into CASSPVAGWFYEQYF.